Sequencing of this T cell receptor beta chain was carried out in a study of blood T cell repertoires in COVID-19. Study information: Material from acute and convalescent COVID-19 was sourced from the United States, Italy and Spain. T cells, B-cell-depleted T cells, or PBMCs supplied cDNA or gDNA.

TCRdb's table, derived via immunoSEQ multiplex PCR, lists solely in-frame clones and lacks some. The sample has 300,000 to 350,000 clones, 83% seen once. CDR3 length: 16 residues. Unmatched junction bases numbered 12, after V lost 3 bases and J lost 5 bases. Germline V gene sequence: CDR1 SGHKS, CDR2 YYEKEE (reference sequence). The rearrangement joins TRBV5-5 to TRBJ2-3; 7 bases fit TRBD2. Source material: peripheral blood. The receptor was isolated from a man aged 25 to 40 with active or convalescent COVID-19. In nucleotides, the CDR3 is TGTGCCAGCAGCTCGCGACTGGCGGGAGAACGAGATACGCAGTATTTT. It specifies CASSSRLAGERDTQYF.